This is a list of T cell receptor beta chains from one sample in a study of T-cell reconstitution after alpha-beta-depleted transplantation in children. TCRdb reprocessed the PCR reads via MiXCR and lists one record per CDR3 protein. This sample has 81,000 or so distinct CDR3 sequences, with around 16% found just once. Sequenced material: PBMCs, mostly from graft donor cells, taken 180 days after TCRalphabeta/CD19-depleted stem cell transplant. These receptors were obtained from a male patient aged 2-15 years who had a stem cell transplant for acute lymphoblastic leukemia, so the T cells may come from the graft donor. Each CDR3 is given with its conserved first and last residue. A D gene is named only where the DNA matches it firmly. Some rows mark clone size as missing; the rest say once, few, many or name a class of expanded clone.

V	J	D	size	CDR3	DNA
TRBV12-3/TRBV12-4	TRBJ2-1	TRBD1	once	CASSSTGDEQFF	TGTGCCAGCAGTTCCACAGGGGATGAGCAGTTCTTC
TRBV19	TRBJ1-1	.	.	CASVGVGYEAFF	TGTGCCAGTGTTGGGGTGGGTTATGAAGCTTTCTTT
TRBV7-9	TRBJ1-2	.	many	CASSRLTERSGYTF	TGTGCCAGCAGCCGATTGACAGAGAGGAGTGGCTACACCTTC
TRBV21-1	TRBJ1-5	.	.	CASSNRWDQQGQPQHF	TGTGCCAGCAGCAATAGGTGGGACCAGCAAGGGCAGCCCCAGCATTTT
TRBV25-1	TRBJ2-3	TRBD2	few	CASSEGFSGSIPDTQYF	TGTGCCAGCAGTGAAGGCTTTAGCGGGTCGATTCCAGATACGCAGTATTTT
TRBV6-1	TRBJ2-2	.	few	CASRPLASTGELFF	TGTGCCAGCAGACCCCTAGCGAGTACCGGGGAGCTGTTTTTT
TRBV10-3	TRBJ2-1	.	.	CAITTRQSSSYNEQFF	TGTGCCATCACCACACGACAGTCCAGCTCCTACAATGAGCAGTTCTTC
TRBV12-3/TRBV12-4	TRBJ2-5	.	.	CASSLGLPGQETQYF	TGTGCCAGCAGTTTGGGGCTCCCTGGCCAAGAGACCCAGTACTTC
TRBV5-1	TRBJ2-1	.	many	CASSIRDSVYNEQFF	TGCGCCAGCAGCATACGGGACTCCGTTTACAATGAGCAGTTCTTC
TRBV28	TRBJ2-1	.	many	CASTRGTSRNEQFF	TGTGCCAGCACCCGGGGGACAAGTAGGAATGAGCAGTTCTTC
TRBV5-1	TRBJ2-5	.	few	CASSLLVQETQYF	TGCGCCAGCAGCTTGCTGGTCCAAGAGACCCAGTACTTC
TRBV27	TRBJ2-7	.	.	CASSRAASSYEQYF	TGTGCCAGCAGCCGGGCGGCTAGCTCCTACGAGCAGTACTTC
TRBV7-2	TRBJ2-7	TRBD1	.	CASSSGQGSSYEQYF	TGTGCCAGCAGCTCGGGACAGGGGAGCTCCTACGAGCAGTACTTC
TRBV2	TRBJ2-5	.	medium-sized	CASSQRRPKETQYF	TGTGCCAGCAGTCAGCGTAGGCCAAAAGAGACCCAGTACTTC
TRBV4-3	TRBJ2-4	.	medium-sized	CASSQERAAKNIQYF	TGCGCCAGCAGCCAAGAGAGAGCGGCCAAAAACATTCAGTACTTC
TRBV27	TRBJ1-1	.	.	CASKMPGRTEALF	TGTGCCAGCAAAATGCCAGGGAGGACTGAAGCTCTCTTT
TRBV7-2	TRBJ2-7	.	.	CASSLFQSYEQYF	TGTGCCAGCAGCTTATTCCAGAGCTACGAGCAGTACTTC
TRBV12-5	TRBJ1-2	.	.	CASGFQGPNYGYTF	TGTGCTAGTGGATTCCAGGGGCCGAACTATGGCTACACCTTC
TRBV20-1	TRBJ2-3	TRBD1	.	CSARGQGSTDTQYF	TGCAGTGCTAGAGGACAGGGTAGCACAGATACGCAGTATTTT
TRBV27	TRBJ2-7	.	.	CASSFGSPYREGSYEQYF	TGTGCCAGCAGTTTTGGGTCCCCGTACAGGGAGGGCTCCTACGAGCAGTACTTC
TRBV25-1	TRBJ2-5	.	few	CASAMGALKTQYF	TGTGCCAGCGCCATGGGGGCTTTGAAGACCCAGTACTTC
TRBV6-5	TRBJ2-1	TRBD2	.	CASSSRSGGVVAYNEQFF	TGTGCCAGCAGTTCCCGCAGCGGGGGGGTGGTCGCCTACAATGAGCAGTTCTTC
TRBV20-1	TRBJ1-2	TRBD1	many	CSAGQGAGGYTF	TGCAGTGCAGGACAGGGGGCGGGAGGCTACACCTTC
TRBV29-1	TRBJ2-7	.	few	CSVSPRLYEQYF	TGCAGCGTATCCCCAAGGCTCTACGAGCAGTACTTC
TRBV11-1	TRBJ2-5	.	.	CASSHPTKNGKRPYETQYF	TGTGCCAGCAGCCATCCAACTAAAAACGGGAAACGACCATACGAGACCCAGTACTTC
TRBV9	TRBJ2-7	.	many	CASSVGTPRREEQYF	TGTGCCAGCAGCGTAGGGACCCCCAGAAGGGAAGAGCAGTACTTC
TRBV27	TRBJ1-1	.	.	CASSLTPTLEAFF	TGTGCCAGCAGTTTAACCCCGACCCTTGAAGCTTTCTTT
TRBV12-3/TRBV12-4	TRBJ2-7	TRBD2	.	CASSLLTGLADDEQYF	TGTGCCAGCAGTCTGCTAACCGGACTAGCCGACGACGAGCAGTACTTC
TRBV6-1	TRBJ2-5	TRBD1	.	CASSAAGTGGETQYF	TGTGCCAGCAGTGCGGCCGGGACAGGTGGAGAGACCCAGTACTTC
TRBV10-3	TRBJ2-7	TRBD1	.	CATETGSMNEQYF	TGTGCCACCGAGACAGGGTCTATGAACGAGCAGTACTTC
TRBV12-3/TRBV12-4	TRBJ1-1	.	.	CASSLVQGRGDTEAFF	TGTGCCAGCAGTTTAGTCCAGGGTAGGGGGGACACTGAAGCTTTCTTT
TRBV6-1	TRBJ2-7	.	.	CASSLGGHFSYEQYF	TGTGCCAGCAGCCTCGGAGGACACTTCTCCTACGAGCAGTACTTC
TRBV7-8	TRBJ1-2	.	few	CASSLAGVPGYTF	TGTGCCAGCAGCTTAGCGGGGGTTCCGGGCTACACCTTC